Below, 10 T cell receptor beta chains from the same sample are listed, as sequenced in a study of OX40 agonist ivuxolimab in advanced cancers. Some clones are missing from TCRdb's copy, which holds only in-frame ones; the method was immunoSEQ multiplex PCR. Of about 91,000 clones listed, around 87% are singletons. Specimen: CD4+ or CD8+ T cells sorted from blood, collected in a trial of the OX40 agonist ivuxolimab. The receptors come from an adult with an advanced solid tumor such as melanoma, head and neck, liver or kidney cancer.

This rearrangement joins TRBV6-6 to TRBJ1-1; D remains ambiguous. Germline V lookup: CDR1 MNHNY, CDR2 SVGAGI (reference sequence). Trimming shortened V by 0 bases and J by 8 bases, and 16 bases separated the two germline ends. This CDR3 comprises 15 residues. The CDR3: CASSYSTATLTEAFF. For the CDR3, the DNA is TGTGCCAGCAGTTACTCGACGGCTACACTGACGGAAGCTTTCTTT.

The rearrangement links TRBV30 to TRBJ2-1, with TRBD2 identical over 12 bases. The trim removed 0 bases at V and 10 bases at J, leaving 4 bases unmatched. The CDR3 has 14 amino acids. Germline V gene lookup returns CDR1 GTSNPN and CDR2 SVGIG (reference sequence). The CDR3 DNA sequence: TGTGCCTGGAGTGTAGGCCTAGCGGGGGGGGAGCAGTTCTTC. Its translation: CAWSVGLAGGEQFF.

The chain is built from TRBV6-1 and TRBJ2-3, with TRBD2 matching over 8 bases. V was clipped by 11 bases and J by 5 bases; unmatched bases: 12. CDR1 MNHNS and CDR2 SASEGT come from the germline V gene. This CDR3 spans 14 amino acids. DNA for the CDR3: TGTGCCTGCCGCTCAGCGGGAGTACGAGATACGCAGTATTTT. It translates to CACRSAGVRDTQYF.

The chain couples TRBV5-1 to TRBJ2-1; the D gene is possibly TRBD2 (6 bases). The length of the CDR3 is 16 residues. The germline V and J ends were trimmed by 0 bases and 3 bases, with 13 bases remaining between them. Germline lookup yields CDR1 SGHRS and CDR2 YFSETQ. In DNA form, the CDR3 reads TGCGCCAGCAGCTTGGGGGGCGGGGTCGGCTACAATGAGCAGTTCTTC. It specifies CASSLGGGVGYNEQFF. The entire variable domain, with the rest obtained from reference TRBV5-1 and TRBJ2-1, is as follows: KAGVTQTPRYLIKTRGQQVTLSCSPISGHRSVSWYQQTPGQGLQFLFEYFSETQRNKGNFPGRFSGRQFSNSRSEMNVSTLELGDSALYLCASSLGGGVGYNEQFFGPGTRLTVL.

This rearrangement joins TRBV5-6 to TRBJ2-5; 8 positions match TRBD2. The CDR3 spans 16 residues. The trim removed 0 bases at V and 5 bases at J, leaving 9 bases unmatched. Looked up from germline, CDR1 is SGHDT and CDR2 is YYEEEE. The CDR3 protein is CASSLDGREVGETQYF. CDR3 nucleotides: TGTGCCAGCAGCTTGGATGGGCGGGAGGTGGGTGAGACCCAGTACTTC.

The rearrangement uses TRBV20-1 and TRBJ1-2; D is undetermined. Germline loops: CDR1 DFQATT, CDR2 SNEGSKA (reference sequence). The CDR3 has 11 residues. V lost 7 bases and J 4 bases, leaving 10 bases between the germline ends. CDR3 residues: CSEERSYGYTF. CDR3 coding DNA: TGCAGTGAGGAAAGAAGCTATGGCTACACCTTC.

This chain links TRBV28 with TRBJ2-3; D might be TRBD1 (6 bases). Trimming cost V 6 bases and J 1 base, with 14 bases left between them. Germline CDR1 MDHEN, CDR2 SYDVKM. There are 15 residues in the CDR3. Written as DNA, the CDR3 is TGTGCCAGCAGCACTCGGGACACGGGCACAGATACGCAGTATTTT. Translating gives CASSTRDTGTDTQYF.

The CDR3 reads CASSTGTGIGNQPQHF. For the CDR3, the DNA is TGTGCCAGCAGCACCGGGACAGGGATTGGCAATCAGCCCCAGCATTTT. V usage is TRBV7-9 and J usage is TRBJ1-5; 9 bases match TRBD1. The germline gives CDR1 SEHNR, CDR2 FQNEAQ (reference sequence). The V segment lost 5 bases and the J segment 2 bases; nucleotides outside the gene matches: 7. CDR3 length equals 16 residues.

The V and J genes are TRBV11-1 and TRBJ2-1, with 12 bases lining up with TRBD2. The CDR3 has 17 residues. Germline trimming cut 5 bases from V and 4 bases from J; bases unmatched to any gene: 9. Germline CDR1 SGHAT, CDR2 FQDESV (reference sequence). The CDR3 protein is CASSQTLAGGTYNEQFF. The CDR3 DNA reads TGTGCCAGCAGCCAGACCCTAGCGGGAGGGACTTACAATGAGCAGTTCTTC.

The V and J genes are TRBV11-2 and TRBJ2-5; maybe TRBD2 (6 bases). Trimming removed 5 bases from V and 5 bases from J, with 12 bases in between. The length of the CDR3 is 13 residues. Germline loops: CDR1 SGHAT, CDR2 FQNNGV. For the CDR3, the DNA is TGTGCCAGCAGCCCAGGACTAATGGAGACCCAGTACTTC. Its translation: CASSPGLMETQYF. The full variable domain, with the rest looked up from reference TRBV11-2 and TRBJ2-5, is EAGVAQSPRYKIIEKRQSVAFWCNPISGHATLYWYQQILGQGPKLLIQFQNNGVVDDSQLPKDRFSAERLKGVDSTLKIQPAKLEDSAVYLCASSPGLMETQYFGPGTRLLVL.